This T cell receptor beta chain was profiled in a study of early T cells in non-severe SARS-CoV-2 infection. Study results and limitations: Anti-spike CD8 responses were favored in VDJdb matching, and private and CD4 specificities were missed.

There are many counts of this clonotype. The antigen remains undetermined. V shed 4 bases and J 0 bases; nucleotides not matched to a gene: 6. From germline, CDR1 is MRHNA and CDR2 SNTAGT. The length of the CDR3 is 16 residues. Researchers attached unique molecular identifiers to individual cDNA molecules. TCRdb reprocessed the 5' RACE reads with MiXCR, giving one entry per CDR3 protein. The table lists 70,000 or so distinct CDR3 sequences, approximately 14% of them singletons. V gene TRBV6-4 combines with J gene TRBJ2-1; 7 bases agree with TRBD2. Sequencing used whole blood. This clonotype was sampled from an adult who was a healthcare worker with PCR-confirmed SARS-CoV-2 infection or an uninfected control (not recorded which). CDR3: CASSVVGGSSYNEQFF. DNA for the CDR3: TGTGCCAGCAGTGTGGTTGGCGGGAGCTCCTACAATGAGCAGTTCTTC.